These 5 T cell receptor beta chains share one sample of origin, sequenced in a study of control samples from healthy donors and cancer patients (TCRdb year 2020). Libraries came from the immunoSEQ multiplex PCR assay. As stored in TCRdb, this immuneACCESS dataset retains in-frame rearrangements with V and J assigned. A fraction of the clones does not appear; measured against another copy, unresolved V genes explain less than half of the discrepancy, and the remainder lacks a known reason. Within this sample are about 75,000 clones, with 84% of them counted one time only. Of the sample, more than 12% falls within the top ten clones. The specimen was blood. These receptors were taken from a man aged 50 to 60 in good health.

CDR3 sequence (DNA): TGTGCCAGCAGCCCCCCTCATGGCGGGAGGTCGTCCAATGAGCAGTTCTTC. It yields the protein CASSPPHGGRSSNEQFF. This sequence joins TRBV6-2 or TRBV6-3 and TRBJ2-1, with 8 bases matching TRBD2. Germline-derived CDR1 and CDR2 are MNHEY and SVGEGT. The CDR3 loop spans 17 amino acids. V shed 6 bases, J shed 6 bases, and the junction held 16 bases outside the gene matches.

The genes are TRBV25-1 and TRBJ1-6; D is possibly TRBD1 (6 bases). Between the trimmed V and J ends, which lost 4 bases and 7 bases, there was a span of 11 bases. Germline V CDR1 and CDR2: MGHDK, SYGVNS. There are 14 residues in the CDR3. This CDR3 is CASSGTVYNSPLHF. The CDR3 DNA sequence: TGTGCCAGCAGTGGGACAGTTTACAATTCACCCCTCCACTTT.

This clone was detected only once. The rearrangement joins TRBV5-1 to TRBJ2-3; D not certain. The CDR3 consists of 15 residues. V was shortened by 4 bases and J by 4 bases, with 16 bases between the two germline ends. CDR1 SGHRS and CDR2 YFSETQ come from the germline V gene. The CDR3 region is CASSTSPRGADTQYF. Written as DNA, the CDR3 is TGCGCCAGCAGCACCTCCCCGCGCGGTGCAGATACGCAGTATTTT.

The chain combines TRBV2 with TRBJ2-1; 7 nucleotides agree with TRBD2. This CDR3 comprises 14 residues. J was trimmed by 9 bases and V by 7 bases; bases with no gene match: 12. Looked up from germline, CDR1 is SNHLY and CDR2 is FYNNEI. The CDR3 loop reads CASKTGTSGGEQFF. In DNA, the CDR3 is TGTGCCAGCAAAACCGGGACTTCGGGGGGTGAGCAGTTCTTC.

This clone was seen just once. The rearrangement links TRBV6-2 or TRBV6-3 to TRBJ2-7; 9 nucleotides align to TRBD2. The CDR3 spans 15 residues. Germline V gene data show CDR1 as MNHEY and CDR2 as SVGEGT. Trimming at V came to 0 bases and at J to 3 bases, leaving 3 bases not matched to a gene. CDR3 sequence reads: CASSYSSGRSYEQYF. In nucleotides, the CDR3 is TGTGCCAGCAGTTACTCCAGCGGGAGGAGCTACGAGCAGTACTTC.